This TCR beta chain was obtained from a study of blood T cell repertoires in COVID-19. Assay used: immunoSEQ multiplex PCR; TCRdb lists only in-frame clones, some missing. This sample yields approximately 74,000 clones, of which over 70% are seen a single time; more than 2% belongs to the top ten. Germline CDR1 and CDR2: SGHNT and YENEEA. The CDR3 has 12 residues. V lost 5 bases and J lost 10, with 9 bases in between. V and J are TRBV11-3 and TRBJ2-6; D not resolved. The sample taken for sequencing was peripheral blood. The receptor comes from a man older than 75 with active or convalescent COVID-19. Here the CDR3 reads CASSSTENVLTF. In DNA form, the CDR3 reads TGTGCCAGCAGCAGTACAGAAAACGTCCTGACTTTC.